One and the same sample provided the 22 T cell receptor beta chains below, sequenced in a study of T cell responses to AZD1222 COVID-19 vaccine. Only in-frame clones appear in the TCRdb table, and some are missing; sequencing was by immunoSEQ multiplex PCR. Of under 80,000 clones detected, 80% to 90% appear once; the ten largest clones hold about 20%. Source: peripheral blood, taken on day 0 of AZD1222 vaccination. Receptors originate from an adult in good health.

The chain employs TRBV19 and TRBJ2-2; D uncertain. V dropped 3 bases and J dropped 0 bases, with 5 bases sitting between them. CDR1 LNHDA and CDR2 SQIVND come from the germline V gene (reference sequence). This CDR3 has 14 amino acids. The chain's CDR3 is CASSIPANTGELFF. CDR3 DNA: TGTGCCAGTAGTATCCCTGCGAACACCGGGGAGCTGTTTTTT.

This chain links TRBV11-2 with TRBJ2-2; 9 bases map to TRBD2. The CDR3 extends over 15 amino acids. The V gene end was trimmed by 5 bases and the J gene end by 6 bases; junction bases not matched to a gene: 7. In germline, CDR1 is SGHAT, CDR2 FQNNGV. CDR3 amino acids: CASSRGKREAGELFF. The CDR3 coding sequence is TGTGCCAGCAGCCGTGGGAAGCGGGAGGCCGGGGAGCTGTTTTTT.

CDR3 sequence reads: CASSDSTSGGADTQYF. The CDR3 DNA sequence: TGTGCCAGCAGTGACTCGACTAGCGGGGGGGCAGATACGCAGTATTTT. The genes are TRBV6-4 and TRBJ2-3, with TRBD2 identical over 14 bases. With 0 bases clipped from V and 4 bases from J, the junction kept 0 bases outside the gene matches. The CDR3 runs to 16 residues. Germline V CDR1 and CDR2: MRHNA, SNTAGT.

V is TRBV29-1 and J is TRBJ2-7; 9 nucleotides line up with TRBD2. The CDR3 sequence is 14 residues long. The germline V gene encodes CDR1 SQVTM and CDR2 ANQGSEA. The V segment lost 4 bases and the J segment 9 bases; nucleotides outside the gene matches: 13. CDR3 sequence reads: CSVGASGISTRQYF. In DNA, the CDR3 is TGCAGCGTTGGGGCTAGCGGGATATCTACGAGGCAGTACTTC.

The V gene is TRBV28, the J gene TRBJ1-1, with D possibly TRBD1 on 5 matching bases. The CDR3 covers 13 residues. CDR1 and CDR2 from the germline V gene are MDHEN and SYDVKM. Trimming pared 3 bases from V and 1 base from J, leaving 6 bases between. In DNA form, the CDR3 reads TGTGCCAGCAGTTTCGGGGGGAACACTGAAGCTTTCTTT. Encoded protein: CASSFGGNTEAFF.

The chain employs TRBV27 and TRBJ1-5; D gene ambiguous. The CDR3 length is 14 residues. Germline CDR1 reads MNHEY; CDR2 reads SMNVEV (reference sequence). Between the trimmed V and J ends, which lost 6 bases and 0 bases, there was a span of 9 bases. In DNA, the CDR3 is TGTGCCAGCAGGCCACTTAGTAGCAATCAGCCCCAGCATTTT. Translated, it gives CASRPLSSNQPQHF.

The V and J genes are TRBV6-5 and TRBJ2-7; D is possibly TRBD2 (5 bases). The CDR3 runs to 14 residues. V shed 7 bases and J shed 5 bases, with 18 bases lying between them. The V gene's germline CDR1 is MNHEY and CDR2 SVGAGI. CDR3 sequence reads: CASKLQRRSDEQYF. CDR3 DNA sequence: TGTGCCAGCAAGCTGCAGCGGCGCTCGGACGAGCAGTACTTC.

The chain uses TRBV18 and TRBJ2-7; 7 nucleotides agree with TRBD1. This CDR3 is 18 amino acids long. The germline V gene encodes CDR1 KGHSH and CDR2 LQKENI. The J segment lost 0 bases and the V segment lost 5 bases, leaving 16 bases of the junction unmatched. CDR3 sequence: CASSYQTGDHLSSYEQYF. The CDR3 region has the DNA TGTGCCAGCTCATACCAAACAGGGGATCATCTAAGCTCCTACGAGCAGTACTTC.

This clone was detected only a few times. The gene calls are TRBV30 and TRBJ1-3; D uncertain. CDR1 is GTSNPN, CDR2 SVGIG, per germline (reference sequence). This CDR3 has 14 amino acids. V was shortened by 3 bases and J by 1 base, with 10 bases between the two germline ends. The chain's CDR3 is CAWRPSLSGNTIYF. In DNA, the CDR3 is TGTGCCTGGAGACCCTCACTTTCTGGAAACACCATATATTTT.

This rearrangement joins TRBV4-2 to TRBJ1-5; no definite D call. The CDR3 loop spans 17 amino acids. Germline V gives CDR1 LGHNA, CDR2 YNFKEQ. With 5 bases removed from V and 6 bases from J, the gap between germline ends came to 23 bases. The CDR3 DNA follows: TGTGCCAGCAGCTCAAGCTTTTTACGGGTCGGTGGTCAGCCCCAGCATTTT. It encodes CASSSSFLRVGGQPQHF.

This clone was counted a few times. The chain is built from TRBV4-1 and TRBJ1-1; D might be TRBD1 (5 bases). The CDR3 totals 14 residues. V was pared by 0 bases and J by 4 bases, with 9 bases between. Germline V gene data show CDR1 as MGHRA and CDR2 as YSYEKL. The CDR3 region has the DNA TGCGCCAGCAGCCAAGAGAGGGGAGGCACTGAAGCTTTCTTT. It encodes CASSQERGGTEAFF.

This sequence joins TRBV5-6 and TRBJ1-2; D perhaps matches TRBD1 (5 bases). Trimming shortened V by 4 bases and J by 3 bases, and 13 bases separated the two germline ends. The CDR3 length is 14 residues. Germline loops: CDR1 SGHDT, CDR2 YYEEEE. The CDR3 nucleotides are TGTGCCAGCAGCCTCCAGGGCGCGTACTATGGCTACACCTTC. Translation gives CASSLQGAYYGYTF.

This clone has just a few counts. V and J are TRBV5-4 and TRBJ1-6; 7 bases fit TRBD1. CDR3 length: 14 residues. V shed 4 bases, J shed 9 bases, and the junction held 7 bases outside the gene matches. Germline-derived CDR1 and CDR2 are SGHNT and YYREEE (reference sequence). The CDR3 nucleotides are TGTGCCAGCAGCGAGGGACAGTTTACTTCACCCCTCCACTTT. Its translation: CASSEGQFTSPLHF.

The V gene is TRBV5-8, the J gene TRBJ2-5; maybe TRBD1 (6 bases). The CDR3 totals 15 residues. Trimming pared 2 bases from V and 2 bases from J, leaving 13 bases between. CDR1 is SGHTS and CDR2 is YDEGEE in the germline V gene. The CDR3 loop is CASSFQGYSQETQYF. The CDR3 bases are TGTGCCAGCAGCTTCCAGGGGTACTCTCAAGAGACCCAGTACTTC.

The chain combines TRBV18 with TRBJ1-1; 7 nucleotides line up with TRBD1. The CDR3 is made up of 15 amino acids. CDR1 and CDR2 (germline): KGHSH, LQKENI. Unmatched junction bases numbered 9, after V lost 5 bases and J lost 3 bases. CDR3 region: CASSYGQVEYTEAFF. The DNA of the CDR3 is TGTGCCAGCTCATACGGACAGGTCGAGTACACTGAAGCTTTCTTT.

The chain joins TRBV28 to TRBJ1-3; D call uncertain. Germline V gives CDR1 MDHEN, CDR2 SYDVKM. CDR3 length equals 15 residues. V was trimmed by 3 bases and J by 0 bases, leaving 9 bases between them. The CDR3 region is CASSFSPRSGNTIYF. The CDR3 DNA sequence: TGTGCCAGCAGTTTTTCCCCCCGCTCTGGAAACACCATATATTTT. The full variable domain, completed using reference TRBV28 and TRBJ1-3, is DVKVTQSSRYLVKRTGEKVFLECVQDMDHENMFWYRQDPGLGLRLIYFSYDVKMKEKGDIPEGYSVSREKKERFSLILESASTNQTSMYLCASSFSPRSGNTIYFGEGSWLTVV.

This chain uses TRBV28 with TRBJ2-3, with TRBD2 matching over 7 bases. Germline V gene sequence: CDR1 MDHEN, CDR2 SYDVKM. V lost 3 bases and J lost 3; bases outside the gene matches: 3. The CDR3 covers 14 residues. CDR3 sequence: CASSFSGTTDTQYF. The CDR3 DNA follows: TGTGCCAGCAGTTTCAGCGGGACTACAGATACGCAGTATTTT.

This chain links TRBV27 with TRBJ2-7, with D tentatively TRBD1 (5 bases). This CDR3 has 14 amino acids. In germline, CDR1 is MNHEY, CDR2 SMNVEV (reference sequence). Trimming removed 5 bases from V and 5 bases from J, with 16 bases in between. CDR3 in amino acids: CASSLSPDSNEQYF. CDR3 bases: TGTGCCAGCAGTCTGAGCCCTGACAGCAACGAGCAGTACTTC.

The V gene is TRBV11-1, the J gene TRBJ2-7; D not certain. The germline V and J ends were trimmed by 6 bases and 3 bases, with 12 bases remaining between them. Germline V gene lookup returns CDR1 SGHAT and CDR2 FQDESV (reference sequence). The CDR3 length is 13 residues. CDR3 residues: CASSSYRGYEQYF. CDR3 nucleotide sequence: TGTGCCAGCAGTTCATACCGTGGCTACGAGCAGTACTTC.

The chain carries TRBV7-6 and TRBJ2-5; TRBD1 aligns across 8 bases. From germline, CDR1 is SGHVS and CDR2 FNYEAQ. J was trimmed by 5 bases and V by 5 bases; bases with no gene match: 4. This CDR3 is built from 13 residues. CDR3 sequence reads: CASSQGQAETQYF. The DNA of the CDR3 is TGTGCCAGCAGCCAGGGACAGGCCGAGACCCAGTACTTC.

The chain has TRBV6-2 or TRBV6-3 and TRBJ2-2; the D gene is possibly TRBD2 (5 bases). Trimming stripped 4 bases from V and 6 bases from J, with 18 bases between. This CDR3 has 16 amino acids. The germline V gene encodes CDR1 MNHEY and CDR2 SVGEGT. This chain's CDR3 is CASSSLGLGPPGELFF. The CDR3 nucleotides read TGTGCCAGCAGTTCACTCGGACTCGGACCCCCCGGGGAGCTGTTTTTT.

The chain recombines TRBV5-4 with TRBJ2-2; a possible D gene is TRBD1 (6 bases). Looked up from germline, CDR1 is SGHNT and CDR2 is YYREEE (reference sequence). CDR3 length equals 14 residues. V was cut by 6 bases and J by 3 bases, with 12 bases left in between. CDR3 protein: CASKDSQDTGELFF. As DNA, the CDR3 is TGTGCCAGCAAGGACAGTCAGGACACCGGGGAGCTGTTTTTT.